The subject of this entry is one T cell receptor beta chain. The target of this receptor is not known. No per-base quality is available; no much larger clone lies one base away. This entry comes from a study of blood T cells in healthy people across ages (dated by TCRdb to 2014 to 2015). The study in broad terms: In model experiments, roughly one uniquely barcoded TCR beta cDNA molecule per two T cells was captured by template switching. Using the same blood draw, the study looked at two additional independent replicas of 1 million unique cDNA reads for two donors, one aged 18 to 29 and the other aged 80 or older. Using deep sequencing normalized with unique cDNA molecular identifiers, the study measured how TCR beta repertoire diversity changes with age. To avoid experimental bias, donors of different ages were randomly spread across the sequencing lanes. Four age groups were formed from the donors: young (average approximately 16 years), middle-aged (just under 40), aged (under 70) and long-lived (approximately 78). Study-wide conclusions, independent of this receptor: Conclusive comparison of naive and antigen-experienced compartments was prevented by the profiling of bulk unsorted PBMCs. A strong correlation was found between observed TCR beta diversity and the percentage of naive T cells measured by flow cytometry. Estimates of total diversity from one million sequenced T cells were regarded as lower bounds and underestimates. Observed TCR beta diversity per million T cells fell roughly linearly with age, and a significant reduction was already apparent by age roughly 40. Compared with the aged group, the long-lived group had more naive CD4+ T cells, fewer expanded clones and increased TCR diversity, a pattern suggesting age selection. Donor CMV infection status was unknown, potentially confounding age-related changes in expanded clonotypes.

Relative to germline, V is missing 1 base and J is missing 7 bases, with 6 bases of the junction outside any gene match. Inclusive of the bounding cysteine and phenylalanine, the CDR3 is 16 residues long. Here the CDR3 DNA is all that survives: 48 bases in frame from base 1. Reading the germline V gene gives CDR1 SNHLY and CDR2 FYNNEI. The donors were some 36 Caucasian individuals from Russia, aged about 6 to 100 years, who were systemically healthy. Around 9.9 milliliters of peripheral blood were collected from each donor into EDTA-treated Vacutainer tubes. Ficoll-Paque density-gradient centrifugation was used to isolate PBMCs, with at least 6 million obtained per sample. Total RNA, at least 6 micrograms per sample, was extracted from PBMCs with Trizol reagent. For every donor, an aliquot of PBMCs went through flow cytometry to measure the percentages of naive CD45RAhigh/CD27high T cells. Libraries were made using 5' RACE. TCRdb records Illumina HiSeq 2500 as the sequencer. The second PCR ran for about 6 to 12 cycles and used a J-beta primer mix along with a sample-barcoded 5' primer. A unique molecular identifier was introduced onto each TCR beta cDNA molecule by a template-switch 5' adaptor carrying 12 random nucleotides. At least 2.5 million CDR3-containing paired-end reads were obtained from each sample. The Mint cDNA synthesis kit, primed by a TRBC-specific oligonucleotide, was used to synthesize first-strand cDNA from all RNA. Following uracil-DNA glycosylase treatment, all cDNA underwent a first 18-cycle PCR with the universal primers M1SS and BC2_uni_R. Regarding the original processing steps: For normalization, 1 million high-quality reads, each with a distinct molecular identifier, were randomly selected from each sample. Instead of being binned into consensus sequences, reads that shared molecular identifiers were thrown out. MiTCR, with a Q25 quality threshold and the strictest error-elimination algorithm, was used for CDR3 identification, clonotype clustering and error correction. Lower-bound total TCR beta diversity was estimated with a nonparametric unseen species model using Euler transformation. TCRdb reworked the public reads: Q25 trimming with fastp, MiXCR clone assembly, productive beta chains retained. Every CDR3 protein is listed once, alongside the most common genes and DNA of its rows. The V and J calls and clone size come from TCRdb's table, not from the authors' own analysis. Counted in this sample were 1.5 million to 2 million distinct CDR3 sequences; about 31% of them appeared once. The ten top clones hold around 10% of the sample.

The origin of this receptor is a woman under 40 in good health. The receptor chain draws on TRBV2 and TRBJ2-1; TRBD2 lines up with 11 middle nucleotides. Sequenced material: blood. CDR3 sequence: CASSEGPLAGVNEQFF. The nucleotide sequence reads TGTGCCAGCAGTGAAGGACCACTAGCGGGAGTTAATGAGCAGTTCTTC.